A selection of T cell receptor beta chains follows, all from one sample in a study of cytomegalovirus exposure and HLA in healthy donors. Sequenced by immunoSEQ multiplex PCR; TCRdb stores in-frame clones only, minus some. This table holds about 95,000 clones, around four fifths found once. What was sequenced was PBMCs. These receptors all stem from a woman in her thirties or forties in good health and CMV-seropositive. CDR3s include the opening cysteine and the closing phenylalanine or tryptophan. D genes are given only for firm matches. Not all rows give a size; the values are once, few, many and, for expanded clones, a class.

V gene	J gene	clone size	D gene	CDR3 DNA	CDR3 protein
TRBV19	TRBJ1-1	.	.	TGTGCCAGTAGTCCAGACAGGCAACAGGAAGCTTTCTTT	CASSPDRQQEAFF
TRBV12-5	TRBJ1-2	.	TRBD1	TGTGCTACCGGGGGGACAGGGGAGGGCTATGGCTACACCTTC	CATGGTGEGYGYTF
TRBV5-1	TRBJ1-6	.	.	TGCGCCAGCAGCTTGGAACCGGGGGCCTATAATTCACCCCTCCACTTT	CASSLEPGAYNSPLHF
TRBV5-5	TRBJ1-4	.	TRBD1	TGTGCCAGCAGCTTGGGACCCGGGACAGGACTCGAAAAACTGTTTTTT	CASSLGPGTGLEKLFF
TRBV5-1	TRBJ2-1	.	.	TGCGCCAGCAGCCTAGCCGGGACATTCTCCTACAATGAGCAGTTCTTC	CASSLAGTFSYNEQFF
TRBV29-1	TRBJ2-5	.	TRBD2	TGCAGCCTCGGGACTAGCGGGACCCTCCAAGAGACCCAGTACTTC	CSLGTSGTLQETQYF
TRBV11-2	TRBJ2-3	.	TRBD2	TGTGCCAGCAGCTTAGAACTAGCGGTCGATACGCAGTATTTT	CASSLELAVDTQYF
TRBV5-1	TRBJ2-1	.	.	TGCGCCAGCAGCTTGTACGGGGATAATAGGAATGAGCAGTTCTTC	CASSLYGDNRNEQFF
TRBV28	TRBJ2-5	.	TRBD2	TGTGCCAGCAGCTTCCCACCCCTACTAGCGGGAGTAATGTGGGAGACCCAGTACTTC	CASSFPPLLAGVMWETQYF
TRBV6-6	TRBJ1-2	.	.	TGTGCCGTCAGGAACTATGGCTACACCTTC	CAVRNYGYTF
TRBV10-3	TRBJ1-5	few	.	TGTGCCATCAGTGACGGGGATAGCAATCAGCCCCAGCATTTT	CAISDGDSNQPQHF
TRBV19	TRBJ1-5	once	.	TGTGCCAGTACCTCTCAGGGGTTAGATCAGCCCCAGCATTTT	CASTSQGLDQPQHF
TRBV28	TRBJ2-7	.	.	TGTGCCAGCAGTGAGCACGAGCAGTACTTC	CASSEHEQYF
TRBV28	TRBJ2-5	few	TRBD2	TGTGCCAGCAGTAGACTAGCGGTTGGGGAGACCCAGTACTTC	CASSRLAVGETQYF
TRBV9	TRBJ2-2	.	TRBD1	TGTGCCAGCAGCCAAACCGGGACAGGGGCCTTTGGGGAGCTGTTTTTT	CASSQTGTGAFGELFF
TRBV30	TRBJ1-2	few	.	TGTGCCTGGAGTTTGGCAGGGTCGGAACCACTATATGGCTACACCTTC	CAWSLAGSEPLYGYTF
TRBV10-2	TRBJ2-7	few	TRBD2	TGCGCCAGCAGGGCGACTAGCGTCTCCCTCTACGAGCAGTACTTC	CASRATSVSLYEQYF